This TCR beta chain appears in the sequencing data of a study of blood T cell repertoires in COVID-19 (dated by TCRdb to the early 2020s). Regarding the research as a whole: Samples from collaborators originated in the United States, Italy and Spain and spanned both the acute and convalescent phases of COVID-19. The dataset comprised deeply sampled blood TCRbeta repertoires from subjects exposed to, actively infected with, or recovered from COVID-19. Sample metadata almost always included a de-identified subject ID, COVID-19 status, age in years and sex. The repertoires were released in a freely available public database intended as a resource for research on the immune response to SARS-CoV-2. HLA class I and class II types, where available, came from metadata supplied by the sample provider rather than from assay-based typing. The prospective study material was composed of cDNA or gDNA derived from T cells, B-cell-depleted T cells, or PBMCs. Samples were obtained from the ongoing ImmuneRACE study (first 160 participants) and from some 1,200 subjects provided by 6 global collaborators. The full study reports these points: The amount of clinical and demographic metadata varied by source and participant and was provided uncurated.

Turning to this clone: Its antigen is still unknown. Base-call qualities are not available, and no considerably larger clone is one nucleotide away.

The immunoSEQ Assay, a bias-controlled multiplex PCR, was used to amplify TCRbeta CDR3 regions from genomic DNA. The original methods were these. The number of nucleated cells in each sample was estimated from the amplification of reference gene primers within the assay. To quantify the absolute abundance of each unique TCRbeta CDR3 rearrangement, sequence reads were collapsed and filtered. For each sample, productive Simpson clonality was calculated as the square root of Simpson's diversity index over productive rearrangements. What TCRdb holds here is the immuneACCESS table cut down to in-frame rearrangements. Part of the clones is not present; checked against another copy, under half of the missing clones reflect an unresolved V gene, and the others are unexplained. The DNA gave D and trimming, while V, J and clone size come from that table. The sample table shows 200,000 or so clones, and 84% are seen once. The ten most abundant clones make up 3% to 3.5% of the sample.

Trimming leaves V shorter by 6 bases and J shorter by 9 bases, with the junction holding 7 bases beyond the gene matches. In the germline V gene, CDR1 corresponds to MNHEY and CDR2 to SVGAGI. Counted from cysteine to phenylalanine, this CDR3 has 13 amino acids. The sequence is cut down to CDR3 DNA, 39 bases in frame from base 1. A second Seattle source provided samples from volunteer blood donors who had recovered from COVID-19. Each collaborating institution followed its own protocols to collect whole blood in K2EDTA tubes. For TCRbeta analysis, collaborators shipped samples as frozen whole blood, isolated PBMCs, or DNA extracted from either of those sample types.

The chain employs TRBV6-5 and TRBJ2-1, and 8 bases in between align with TRBD1. The clonotype comes from a woman in her 30s who had recovered from COVID-19. Sequencing used peripheral blood. The nucleotide sequence is given as TGTGCCAGCAGGCAGGGGGCAGGGGGTGAGCAGTTCTTC. The translation is CASRQGAGGEQFF.